The source of this T cell receptor beta chain is a study of blood T cell repertoires in COVID-19. Turning to the study itself: The samples span acute and convalescent COVID-19 from the United States, Italy and Spain.

Participants came from about two dozen US areas, aged roughly 18 to 95 years. Germline values: CDR1 MNHEY, CDR2 SMNVEV (reference sequence). The CDR3 covers 14 residues. Trimming pared 4 bases from V and 4 bases from J, leaving 13 bases between. In the original workflow: Nucleated cell counts were estimated from reference gene primer amplification. The method was immunoSEQ multiplex PCR; TCRdb's version includes in-frame clones alone and lacks a portion of them. V, J and clone size reflect that table, while D and trimming were determined from the DNA. Of hundreds of thousands of clones in the sample, approximately 86% were seen once.

V gene TRBV27 combines with J gene TRBJ2-5, with D possibly matching TRBD2 (6 bases). Sequencing input: PBMCs or T cells enriched from blood (not recorded which). The clonotype comes from an older woman who had recovered from COVID-19. CDR3 bases: TGTGCCAGCAGTTACGCGGGGAGGAGAGAGACCCAGTACTTC. As protein: CASSYAGRRETQYF.